This is a list of T cell receptor beta chains from one sample in a study of shared clonotypes between healthy human individuals. Some clones are missing from TCRdb's copy, which holds only in-frame ones; the method was immunoSEQ multiplex PCR. The sample records roughly 850,000 clones, approximately 97% being singletons. Sequencing was performed on naive CD8+ T cells sorted from blood. The receptors derive from a man aged 25-45 years in good health. Both conserved end residues are trimmed from each CDR3. Each record gives: V gene, J gene, CDR3 length, CDR3 protein.

V gene: TRBV2; J gene: TRBJ2-7; CDR3 length: 11; CDR3 protein: ASSTGHGREQY
V gene: TRBV13; J gene: TRBJ1-1; CDR3 length: 13; CDR3 protein: ASSLGGVMNTEAF
V gene: TRBV30; J gene: TRBJ2-1; CDR3 length: 12; CDR3 protein: AWTDGSSYNEQF
V gene: TRBV27; J gene: TRBJ2-5; CDR3 length: 11; CDR3 protein: ASSLSWAETQY
V gene: TRBV11-2; J gene: TRBJ2-7; CDR3 length: 14; CDR3 protein: ASSSLAGPNSYEQY
V gene: TRBV16; J gene: TRBJ2-1; CDR3 length: 11; CDR3 protein: ASSQSSPDEQF
V gene: TRBV14; J gene: TRBJ2-1; CDR3 length: 14; CDR3 protein: ASSQAREGPYNEQF
V gene: TRBV28; J gene: TRBJ2-7; CDR3 length: 13; CDR3 protein: ASRERTGASYEQY
V gene: TRBV2; J gene: TRBJ1-1; CDR3 length: 14; CDR3 protein: ARTGQGATLNTEAF
V gene: TRBV19; J gene: TRBJ1-5; CDR3 length: 12; CDR3 protein: ASRTGQGNQPQH
V gene: TRBV7-2; J gene: TRBJ2-1; CDR3 length: 13; CDR3 protein: ASSFWGQSSNEQF
V gene: TRBV7-6; J gene: TRBJ2-5; CDR3 length: 10; CDR3 protein: ASSLEQETQY
V gene: TRBV27; J gene: TRBJ2-7; CDR3 length: 14; CDR3 protein: ASVGAGGKYGREQY
V gene: TRBV21-1; J gene: TRBJ2-1; CDR3 length: 17; CDR3 protein: ASSKGGFLLGTRLDEQF
V gene: TRBV15; J gene: TRBJ2-2; CDR3 length: 13; CDR3 protein: ATENGRRGTGELF
V gene: TRBV5-1; J gene: TRBJ1-1; CDR3 length: 13; CDR3 protein: ASSGRSVRNTEAF
V gene: TRBV2; J gene: TRBJ2-1; CDR3 length: 11; CDR3 protein: ATGTGYRDEQF
V gene: TRBV29-1; J gene: TRBJ2-2; CDR3 length: 13; CDR3 protein: SAFSGRENTGELF
V gene: TRBV5-1; J gene: TRBJ1-1; CDR3 length: 11; CDR3 protein: ASSRGANTEAF
V gene: TRBV30; J gene: TRBJ2-3; CDR3 length: 12; CDR3 protein: AWSGQGDTDTQY
V gene: TRBV13; J gene: TRBJ2-7; CDR3 length: 13; CDR3 protein: ASSFGTSGIYEQY
V gene: TRBV11-3; J gene: TRBJ2-5; CDR3 length: 13; CDR3 protein: ASSSRTSEWETQY
V gene: TRBV9; J gene: TRBJ2-7; CDR3 length: 15; CDR3 protein: ASSVLPEGLAVYEQY
V gene: TRBV12-1; J gene: TRBJ2-7; CDR3 length: 14; CDR3 protein: ASSFDRDRGTYEQY
V gene: TRBV29-1; J gene: TRBJ2-7; CDR3 length: 13; CDR3 protein: SARQGAPPKYEQY
V gene: TRBV7-9; J gene: TRBJ1-4; CDR3 length: 16; CDR3 protein: ASSLANAMARTNEKLF
V gene: TRBV27; J gene: TRBJ2-7; CDR3 length: 10; CDR3 protein: ASSRGGREQY
V gene: TRBV16; J gene: TRBJ1-2; CDR3 length: 13; CDR3 protein: ASSQKTNARYGYT
V gene: TRBV10-3; J gene: TRBJ1-5; CDR3 length: 14; CDR3 protein: AISEGGIGGDQPQH